Listed below are T cell receptor beta chains from one sample, sequenced in a study of PD-1 blockade in mismatch repair-deficient tumors. Libraries were prepared by immunoSEQ multiplex PCR; TCRdb keeps only in-frame clonotypes and omits some of them. The sample records some 66,000 clones, about 91% being singletons. Sequencing was performed on peripheral blood, taken 52 weeks after starting pembrolizumab. All receptors derive from an adult with mismatch repair-deficient cancer. The CDR3 runs from the conserved cysteine through the conserved F or W. D genes are given only for firm matches. Only some rows state a clone size, as once, few, many or a class for expanded clones.

.	TRBV6-1	TRBJ2-7	few	TGTGCCAGCAGTGGACGGGCCTACGAGCAGTACTTC	CASSGRAYEQYF
TRBD2	TRBV4-1	TRBJ2-1	.	TGCGCCAGCAGCCCCCCCGGGACTAGCGGGAGCCATCCGACCTACAATGAGCAGTTCTTC	CASSPPGTSGSHPTYNEQFF
.	TRBV28	TRBJ1-5	.	TGTGCCAGCAGTTCGGGTGTTGGTGGTAATCAGCCCCAGCATTTT	CASSSGVGGNQPQHF
.	TRBV28	TRBJ1-2	.	TGTGCCAGCAGTTTGAACTCCGGGAGGGGTCGGTTTGGCTACACCTTC	CASSLNSGRGRFGYTF
TRBD1	TRBV5-1	TRBJ2-6	.	TGCGCCAGCAGCCGGACAGGGGAAATGTCTGGGGCCAACGTCCTGACTTTC	CASSRTGEMSGANVLTF
.	TRBV12-5	TRBJ1-1	.	TGTGCTAGTGGTTTGGTAGAATTCGGACAGCACACTGAAGCTTTCTTT	CASGLVEFGQHTEAFF
TRBD1	TRBV19	TRBJ1-5	few	TGTGCCAGTAGTATTTCGACAGGGGGCAATCAGCCCCAGCATTTT	CASSISTGGNQPQHF
TRBD1	TRBV29-1	TRBJ1-2	few	TGCAGCGTCGGACAGGGAAATGGCTACACCTTC	CSVGQGNGYTF
.	TRBV18	TRBJ1-5	.	TGTGCCAGCTCACTGACCGCCGGATTAGGGCAATATCAGCCCCAGCATTTT	CASSLTAGLGQYQPQHF
.	TRBV2	TRBJ2-5	.	TGTGCCAGCAGTGCTGAGGAGACCCAGTACTTC	CASSAEETQYF
TRBD2	TRBV5-5	TRBJ2-1	.	TGTGCCAGCAGCTCGCTACTAGCGGTGAGCTCCTACAATGAGCAGTTCTTC	CASSSLLAVSSYNEQFF
.	TRBV7-6	TRBJ2-1	.	TGTGCCAGCAGCTTACTTCCGGGAGAGGGCGATGAGCAGTTCTTC	CASSLLPGEGDEQFF
.	TRBV28	TRBJ1-1	.	TGTGCCAGCAGTTTATTCTCCTGGGGGGACACTGAAGCTTTCTTT	CASSLFSWGDTEAFF
TRBD2	TRBV6-4	TRBJ2-3	.	TGTGCCAGCAGTGACTCGACGGGAGGGCCAGATACGCAGTATTTT	CASSDSTGGPDTQYF
.	TRBV30	TRBJ2-5	.	TGTGCCTGGAGTGTAGGTGCGGTCCGGGAGACCCAGTACTTC	CAWSVGAVRETQYF
.	TRBV19	TRBJ2-7	.	TGTGCCAGTAGTGAGGGCGGGATCAACACCTACGAGCAGTACTTC	CASSEGGINTYEQYF
.	TRBV2	TRBJ1-1	.	TGTGCCAGCAGCATCGAGAATATGAACACTGAAGCTTTCTTT	CASSIENMNTEAFF
TRBD2	TRBV28	TRBJ2-3	.	TGTGCCAGCAGTTTAGGACTAGCGGCAGGCACAGATACGCAGTATTTT	CASSLGLAAGTDTQYF
.	TRBV29-1	TRBJ1-3	.	TGCAGCGTTTGCAGGGTAAGGGGAAACACCATATATTTT	CSVCRVRGNTIYF
.	TRBV5-4	TRBJ2-5	.	TGTGCCAGCAGCGGCACTAACGGACAGACGAGGGACCAGTACTTC	CASSGTNGQTRDQYF
.	TRBV19	TRBJ2-1	.	TGTGCCAGTAGTATCGGCGGGGATTACAATGAGCAGTTCTTC	CASSIGGDYNEQFF
TRBD1	TRBV27	TRBJ2-7	.	TGTGCCAGCAGTTCAGGGGGCTCCCTCTACGAGCAGTACTTC	CASSSGGSLYEQYF
.	TRBV4-1	TRBJ1-1	.	TGCGCCGTAGGGCCGGGGCTCGGTGAGGAAGCTTTCTTT	CAVGPGLGEEAFF
.	TRBV14	TRBJ2-3	.	TGTGCCAGCAGCCAAGACCCGGGAGATACGCAGTATTTT	CASSQDPGDTQYF
TRBD1	TRBV5-1	TRBJ2-3	.	TGCGCCAGCAGCGGGGGACAGGGCGCAGATACGCAGTATTTT	CASSGGQGADTQYF